The clone carrying this T cell receptor (beta chain) was observed many times. Its target is unknown. This entry comes from a study of read filtering for tumor transcriptome and immune sequencing. About the research overall: After DNase treatment, RNA was made into whole-transcriptome libraries. Overall study results and limits: Single-read clonotypes: roughly 82% of IR-seq clonotypes (about 3.5% of reads), more than 70% of RNA-seq clonotypes (approximately 49% of reads). IR-seq captured clonotypes deeper and more reliably than RNA-seq.

The library was built from roughly 400 ng RNA with molecular barcoded adaptors for alpha/delta and beta/gamma chains. Using its own MiXCR run on the reads, TCRdb lists one record per CDR3 protein. The data show about 58,000 distinct CDR3 sequences, roughly an eighth seen once. CDR1 and CDR2 (germline): SGDLS, YYNGEE. This CDR3 region has 13 residues. V lost 7 bases to trimming and J lost 5 bases; unmatched junction nucleotides: 6. Bone marrow was sampled from every patient at the time of active disease. The specimen was a population of CD138-negative cells sorted from bone marrow. This TCR derives from a donor at least 40 years old with multiple myeloma. The chain links TRBV9 to TRBJ2-5, with TRBD2 matching over 9 bases. Written as DNA, the CDR3 is TGTGCCAGCGCAGCGGGGGGCATGGAGACCCAGTACTTC. Protein: CASAAGGMETQYF.